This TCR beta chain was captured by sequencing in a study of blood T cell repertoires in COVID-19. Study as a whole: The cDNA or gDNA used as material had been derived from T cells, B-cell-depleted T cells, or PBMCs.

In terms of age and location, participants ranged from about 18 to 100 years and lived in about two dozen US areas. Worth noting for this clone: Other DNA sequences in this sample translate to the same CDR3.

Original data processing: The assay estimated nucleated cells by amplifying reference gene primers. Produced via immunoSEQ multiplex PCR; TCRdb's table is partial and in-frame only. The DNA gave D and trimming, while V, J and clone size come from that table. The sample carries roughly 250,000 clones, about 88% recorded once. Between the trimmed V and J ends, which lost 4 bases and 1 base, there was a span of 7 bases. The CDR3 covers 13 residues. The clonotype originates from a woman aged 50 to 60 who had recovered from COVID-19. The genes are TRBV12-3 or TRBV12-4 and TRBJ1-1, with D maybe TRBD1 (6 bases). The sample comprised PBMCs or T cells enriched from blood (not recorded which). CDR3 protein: CASSSDRNTEAFF. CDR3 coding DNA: TGTGCCAGCAGTTCGGACAGGAACACTGAAGCTTTCTTT.